This T cell receptor beta chain was sequenced in a study of T-cell reconstitution after alpha-beta-depleted transplantation in children. Germline V CDR1 and CDR2: LNHDA, SQIVND (reference sequence). There are 16 residues in the CDR3. V trimming: 7 bases; J trimming: 7 bases; junction bases outside the gene matches: 11. The authors prepared the TCRbeta library with unique molecular identifiers. Each CDR3 protein gets one entry after TCRdb re-called the PCR reads with MiXCR. The sample consists of a few hundred thousand distinct CDR3 sequences, over 20% of them appearing once. This clonotype has a single count.

Source: PBMCs, taken before TCRalphabeta/CD19-depleted stem cell transplant. V is TRBV19 and J is TRBJ2-2; TRBD2 agrees at 11 bases. This TCR was sampled from a boy younger than two with Wiskott-Aldrich syndrome, due to receive a stem cell transplant. The DNA of the CDR3 is TGTGCCAGTAACGGTGCGACTAGCGGGATCGGCGGGGAGCTGTTTTTT. As protein: CASNGATSGIGGELFF.